This TCR beta chain was profiled in a study of T-cell reconstitution after alpha-beta-depleted transplantation in children. This clonotype was counted a few times. Germline V gene data show CDR1 as MNHNS and CDR2 as SASEGT. J gave up 9 bases and V 7 bases, and 12 bases lay outside the gene matches. This CDR3 is 15 amino acids long. TCRbeta library construction was performed incorporating unique molecular identifiers. Each CDR3 protein gets one entry after TCRdb re-called the PCR reads with MiXCR. The sample lists approximately 390,000 distinct CDR3 sequences, under 13% occurring once. This clonotype was obtained from a human donor who donated a stem cell graft to a child with acute myeloid leukemia. Specimen: PBMCs from the stem cell graft donor, collected from the stem cell graft. The V gene is TRBV6-1, the J gene TRBJ1-6; the match to TRBD1 covers 7 bases. The CDR3 DNA follows: TGTGCCAGCACAAAGACAGGGATGGGCGGTTCACCCCTCCACTTT. Protein: CASTKTGMGGSPLHF.